Sequencing of this TCR beta chain was carried out in a study of CD8 T cells in Susac syndrome. Notes on this clonotype: Antigen unknown.

In blood CD8+ and CD4+ T cells, TCR beta underwent sequencing. Each multiple sclerosis control was a treatment-naive patient with relapsing-remitting disease that was either stable or active. Study-level results: That the number of individuals in its TCR sequencing and HLA analysis was relatively small was acknowledged by the study.

cDNA came from about 0.5 to 1 ug RNA primed by random hexamers. The method of amplification for TCR beta CDR3 was immunoSEQ multiplex PCR, covering 54 Vbeta and 13 Jbeta. TCRdb redid the calling of the immunoSEQ multiplex PCR reads with MiXCR, one entry per CDR3 protein. Here the sample spans 150,000 to 200,000 distinct CDR3 sequences, approximately 95% being singletons. Trimming pared 4 bases from V and 1 base from J, leaving 11 bases between. The CDR3 totals 14 residues. Sequenced input: CD8+ T cells from PBMCs. This clonotype was obtained from a human donor with multiple sclerosis. This chain joins TRBV23-1 and TRBJ2-7; D gene uncertain. TRBV23-1 is filed as an ORF, its function uncertain. CDR3 DNA: TGCGCCAGCAGTCTCACCGGGCTTTCCTACGAGCAGTACTTC. Its translation: CASSLTGLSYEQYF.